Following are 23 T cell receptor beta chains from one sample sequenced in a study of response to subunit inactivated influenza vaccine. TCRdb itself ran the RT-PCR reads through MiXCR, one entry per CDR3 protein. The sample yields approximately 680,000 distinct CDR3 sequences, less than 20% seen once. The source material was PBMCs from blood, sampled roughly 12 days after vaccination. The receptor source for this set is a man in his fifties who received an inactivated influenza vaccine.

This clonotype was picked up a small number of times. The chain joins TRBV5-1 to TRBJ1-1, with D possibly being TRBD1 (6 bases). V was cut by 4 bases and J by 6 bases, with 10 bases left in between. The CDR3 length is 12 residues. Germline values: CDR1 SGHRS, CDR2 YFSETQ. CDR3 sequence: CASSKGGAEAFF. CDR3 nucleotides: TGCGCCAGCAGCAAGGGGGGGGCTGAAGCTTTCTTT.

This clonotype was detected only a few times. This chain's CDR3 is CASSSGAAGGLLNTEAFF. Here the CDR3 DNA reads TGCGCCAGCAGCTCTGGGGCGGCAGGGGGCCTACTGAACACTGAAGCTTTCTTT. V usage is TRBV5-1 and J usage is TRBJ1-1; 8 bases agree with TRBD1. Per germline, CDR1 SGHRS and CDR2 YFSETQ. The CDR3 totals 18 residues. Germline trimming cut 3 bases from V and 0 bases from J; bases unmatched to any gene: 13.

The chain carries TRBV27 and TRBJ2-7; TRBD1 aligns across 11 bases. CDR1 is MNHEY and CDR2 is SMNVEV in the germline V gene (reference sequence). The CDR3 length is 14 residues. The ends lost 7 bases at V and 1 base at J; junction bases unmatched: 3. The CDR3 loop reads CASMDRGQSYEQYF. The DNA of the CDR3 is TGTGCCAGCATGGACAGGGGGCAATCCTACGAGCAGTACTTC.

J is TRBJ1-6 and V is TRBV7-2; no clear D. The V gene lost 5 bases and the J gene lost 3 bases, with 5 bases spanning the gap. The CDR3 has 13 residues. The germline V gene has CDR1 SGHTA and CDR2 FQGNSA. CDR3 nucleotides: TGTGCCAGCAGCCCCTTCTATAATTCACCCCTCCACTTT. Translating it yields CASSPFYNSPLHF.

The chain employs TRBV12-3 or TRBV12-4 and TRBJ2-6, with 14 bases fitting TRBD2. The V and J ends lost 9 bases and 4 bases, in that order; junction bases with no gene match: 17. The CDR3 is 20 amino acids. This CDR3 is CASTPGTSGSSSEGANVLTF. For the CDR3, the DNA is TGTGCCAGTACGCCCGGGACTAGCGGGAGCAGTTCGGAGGGGGCCAACGTCCTGACTTTC.

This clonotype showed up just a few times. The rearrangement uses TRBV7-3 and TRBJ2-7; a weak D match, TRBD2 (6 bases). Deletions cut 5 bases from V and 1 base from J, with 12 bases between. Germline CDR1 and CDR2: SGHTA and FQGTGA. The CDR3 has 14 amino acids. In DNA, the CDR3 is TGTGCCAGCAGCGCGGGACGATCGTCCTACGAGCAGTACTTC. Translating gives CASSAGRSSYEQYF.

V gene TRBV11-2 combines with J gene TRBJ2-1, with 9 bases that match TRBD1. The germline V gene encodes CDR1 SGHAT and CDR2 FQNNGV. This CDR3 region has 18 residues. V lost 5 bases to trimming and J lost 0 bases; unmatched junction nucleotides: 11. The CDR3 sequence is CASSTPRQTGGSYNEQFF. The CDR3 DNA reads TGTGCCAGCAGCACTCCTAGGCAGACAGGGGGCTCCTACAATGAGCAGTTCTTC.

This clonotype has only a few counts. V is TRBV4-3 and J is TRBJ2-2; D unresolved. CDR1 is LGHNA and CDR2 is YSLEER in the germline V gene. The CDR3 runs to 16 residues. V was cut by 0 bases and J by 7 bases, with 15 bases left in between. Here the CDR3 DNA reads TGCGCCAGCAGCCAAGATCCGCGCGTATCTAACGGGGAGCTGTTTTTT. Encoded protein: CASSQDPRVSNGELFF.

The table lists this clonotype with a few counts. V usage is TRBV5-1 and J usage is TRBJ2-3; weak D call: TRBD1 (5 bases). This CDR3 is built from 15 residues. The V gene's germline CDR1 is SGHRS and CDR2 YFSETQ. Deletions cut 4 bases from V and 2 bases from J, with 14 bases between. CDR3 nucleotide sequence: TGCGCCAGCAGCCACTTGACAGCTTCCACAGATACGCAGTATTTT. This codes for CASSHLTASTDTQYF.

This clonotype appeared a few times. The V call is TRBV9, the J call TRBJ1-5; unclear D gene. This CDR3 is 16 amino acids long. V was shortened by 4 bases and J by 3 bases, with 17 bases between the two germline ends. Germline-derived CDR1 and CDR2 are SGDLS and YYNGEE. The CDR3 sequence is CASSLNRPLPNQPQHF. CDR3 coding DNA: TGTGCCAGCAGCCTTAACCGACCTCTACCCAATCAGCCCCAGCATTTT.

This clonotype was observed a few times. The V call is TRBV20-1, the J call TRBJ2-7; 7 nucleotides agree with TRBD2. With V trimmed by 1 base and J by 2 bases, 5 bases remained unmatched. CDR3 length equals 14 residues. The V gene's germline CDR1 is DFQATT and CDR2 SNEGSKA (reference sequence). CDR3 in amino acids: CSARGLAEPYEQYF. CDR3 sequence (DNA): TGCAGTGCTAGAGGTCTAGCGGAGCCCTACGAGCAGTACTTC.

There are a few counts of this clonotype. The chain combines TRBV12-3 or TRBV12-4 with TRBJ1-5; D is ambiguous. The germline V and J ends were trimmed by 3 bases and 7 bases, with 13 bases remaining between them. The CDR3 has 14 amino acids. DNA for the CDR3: TGTGCCAGCAGTTTGGCTGGGCCGCGGCAGCCCCAGCATTTT. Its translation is CASSLAGPRQPQHF.

CDR3 loop: CASSTSGRDTQYF. DNA for the CDR3: TGTGCCAGCAGTACTAGCGGGAGGGATACGCAGTATTTT. The V call is TRBV7-9, the J call TRBJ2-3; 12 positions match TRBD2. Germline V lookup: CDR1 SEHNR, CDR2 FQNEAQ (reference sequence). The CDR3 totals 13 residues. V was clipped by 6 bases and J by 6 bases; unmatched bases: 1.

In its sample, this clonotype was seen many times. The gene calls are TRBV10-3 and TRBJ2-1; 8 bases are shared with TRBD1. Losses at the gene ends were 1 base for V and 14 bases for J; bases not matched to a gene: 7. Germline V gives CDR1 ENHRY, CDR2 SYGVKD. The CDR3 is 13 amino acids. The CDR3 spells CAISEFLGQGKFF. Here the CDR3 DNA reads TGTGCCATCAGTGAGTTTCTAGGACAGGGAAAGTTCTTC.

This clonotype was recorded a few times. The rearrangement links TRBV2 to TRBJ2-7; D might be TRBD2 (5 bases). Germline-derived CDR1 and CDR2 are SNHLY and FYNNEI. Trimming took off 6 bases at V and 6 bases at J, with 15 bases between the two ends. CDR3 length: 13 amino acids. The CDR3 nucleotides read TGTGCCAGCAGCCTCGCCCCTGAGGGCGAGCAGTACTTC. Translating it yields CASSLAPEGEQYF. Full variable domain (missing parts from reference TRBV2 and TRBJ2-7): EPEVTQTPSHQVTQMGQEVILRCVPISNHLYFYWYRQILGQKVEFLVSFYNNEISEKSEIFDDQFSVERPDGSNFTLKIRSTKLEDSAMYFCASSLAPEGEQYFGPGTRLTVT.

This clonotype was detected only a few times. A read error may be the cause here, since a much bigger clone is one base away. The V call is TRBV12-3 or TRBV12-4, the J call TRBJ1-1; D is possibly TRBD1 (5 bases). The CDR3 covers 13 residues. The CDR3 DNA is TGTTCCAGCAGTTACGGGGGGAACACTGAAGCTTTCTTT. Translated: CSSSYGGNTEAFF.

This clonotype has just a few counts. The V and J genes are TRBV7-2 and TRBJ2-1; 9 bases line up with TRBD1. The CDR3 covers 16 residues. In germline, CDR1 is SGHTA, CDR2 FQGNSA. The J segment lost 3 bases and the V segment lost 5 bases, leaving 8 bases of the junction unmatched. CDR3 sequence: CASSPWHRGLYNEQFF. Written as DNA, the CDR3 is TGTGCCAGCAGCCCCTGGCACAGGGGGCTCTACAATGAGCAGTTCTTC.

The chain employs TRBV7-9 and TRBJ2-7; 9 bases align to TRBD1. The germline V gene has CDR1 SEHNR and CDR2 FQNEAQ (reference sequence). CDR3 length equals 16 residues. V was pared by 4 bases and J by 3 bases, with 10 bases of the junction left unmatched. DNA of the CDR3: TGTGCCAGCAGCTGGAACAGGGGGCAAGCACTCTACGAGCAGTACTTC. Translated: CASSWNRGQALYEQYF.

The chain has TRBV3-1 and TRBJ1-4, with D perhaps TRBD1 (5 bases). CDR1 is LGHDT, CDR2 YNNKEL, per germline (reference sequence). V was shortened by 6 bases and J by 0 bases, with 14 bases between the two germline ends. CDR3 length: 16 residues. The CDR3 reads CASSLSGTATNEKLFF. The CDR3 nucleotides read TGTGCCAGCAGTCTAAGCGGGACTGCAACTAATGAAAAACTGTTTTTT.

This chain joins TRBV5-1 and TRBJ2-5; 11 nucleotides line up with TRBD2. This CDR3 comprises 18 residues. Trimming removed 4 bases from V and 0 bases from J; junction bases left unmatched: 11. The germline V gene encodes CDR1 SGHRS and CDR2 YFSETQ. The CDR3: CASSLGASGRINQETQYF. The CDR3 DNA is TGCGCCAGCAGCCTCGGAGCTAGCGGGAGGATTAACCAAGAGACCCAGTACTTC.

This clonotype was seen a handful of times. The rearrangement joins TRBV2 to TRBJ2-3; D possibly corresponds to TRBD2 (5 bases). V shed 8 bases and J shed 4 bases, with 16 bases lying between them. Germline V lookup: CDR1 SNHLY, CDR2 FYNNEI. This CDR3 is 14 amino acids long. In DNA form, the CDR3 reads TGTGCCAGCTTCGCACCAACTAGTCCAGATACGCAGTATTTT. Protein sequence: CASFAPTSPDTQYF.

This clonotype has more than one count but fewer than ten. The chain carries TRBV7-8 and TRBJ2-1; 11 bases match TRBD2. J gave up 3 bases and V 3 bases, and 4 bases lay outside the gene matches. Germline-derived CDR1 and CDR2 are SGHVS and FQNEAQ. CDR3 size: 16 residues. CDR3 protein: CASSLLAGGIYNEQFF. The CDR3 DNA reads TGTGCCAGCAGCTTGTTAGCGGGGGGGATCTACAATGAGCAGTTCTTC.

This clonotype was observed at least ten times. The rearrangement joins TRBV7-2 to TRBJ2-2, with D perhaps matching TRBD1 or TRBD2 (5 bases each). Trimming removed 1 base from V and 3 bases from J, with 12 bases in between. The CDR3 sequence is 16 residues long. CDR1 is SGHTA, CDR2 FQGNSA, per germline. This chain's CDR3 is CASSLDYWDDTGELFF. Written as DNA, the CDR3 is TGTGCCAGCAGCTTAGATTACTGGGACGACACCGGGGAGCTGTTTTTT.